A single sample is the source of the 26 T cell receptor beta chains below, sequenced in a study of PD-L1 blockade in urothelial cancer. Clones were sequenced by immunoSEQ multiplex PCR, and TCRdb holds only the in-frame ones, with some missing. This table has approximately 40,000 clones, approximately 86% appearing once. Time point reported: peripheral blood 6 weeks after treatment start. The specimen was PBMCs, collected around atezolizumab (anti-PD-L1) treatment. Every receptor here comes from a man aged 60-69 years with urothelial cancer.

V is TRBV7-3 and J is TRBJ2-7; the match to TRBD1 covers 7 bases. The CDR3 spans 14 residues. Germline CDR1 SGHTA, CDR2 FQGTGA. J was trimmed by 2 bases and V by 5 bases; bases with no gene match: 6. The CDR3 DNA is TGTGCCAGCAGCCCCCGACAGGGACCCTACGAGCAGTACTTC. Residues: CASSPRQGPYEQYF.

The chain couples TRBV19 to TRBJ1-4, with TRBD1 matching over 7 bases. Looked up from germline, CDR1 is LNHDA and CDR2 is SQIVND (reference sequence). Trimming took 2 bases from V and 0 from J; bases not matched to a gene: 3. The CDR3 covers 16 residues. The DNA of the CDR3 is TGTGCCAGTAGTATAAGACAGGGATCAACTAATGAAAAACTGTTTTTT. Encoded protein: CASSIRQGSTNEKLFF.

The chain carries TRBV5-1 and TRBJ2-1; no firm D call. V was pared by 2 bases and J by 0 bases, with 9 bases between. Germline CDR1 reads SGHRS; CDR2 reads YFSETQ. The CDR3 spans 15 residues. CDR3 sequence: CASSLSWSSYNEQFF. The CDR3 DNA is TGCGCCAGCAGCTTAAGCTGGAGCTCCTACAATGAGCAGTTCTTC.

V gene TRBV5-1 combines with J gene TRBJ2-7; 7 nucleotides line up with TRBD2. V trimming: 0 bases; J trimming: 0 bases; junction bases outside the gene matches: 3. The length of the CDR3 is 15 residues. Germline CDR1 and CDR2: SGHRS and YFSETQ. In DNA, the CDR3 is TGCGCCAGCAGCTTGGACGGGAGGACCTCCTACGAGCAGTACTTC. Protein: CASSLDGRTSYEQYF.

Concerning this clone itself: Other DNA variants within this sample encode the same CDR3. The gene calls are TRBV9 and TRBJ1-2; D gene ambiguous. There are 13 residues in the CDR3. The V gene lost 0 bases and the J gene lost 1 base, with 4 bases spanning the gap. The germline CDR1 and CDR2 sequences are SGDLS and YYNGEE. Here the CDR3 reads CASSVDNNYGYTF. In nucleotides, the CDR3 is TGTGCCAGCAGCGTAGATAATAACTATGGCTACACCTTC.

The V call is TRBV11-2, the J call TRBJ1-2, with unresolved D. V was cut by 5 bases and J by 8 bases, with 15 bases left in between. The length of the CDR3 is 13 residues. The V gene's germline CDR1 is SGHAT and CDR2 FQNNGV. CDR3 loop: CASSANGGLGYTF. CDR3 nucleotide sequence: TGTGCCAGCAGCGCGAACGGTGGACTGGGCTACACCTTC.

The chain is built from TRBV18 and TRBJ1-4; D gene unclear. The ends were cut back, 2 bases at V and 2 bases at J, with 9 bases in the middle. The V gene's germline CDR1 is KGHSH and CDR2 LQKENI. The CDR3 sequence is 15 residues long. For the CDR3, the DNA is TGTGCCAGCTCACCATCGCCGGTTACTAATGAAAAACTGTTTTTT. This translates into CASSPSPVTNEKLFF.

The chain uses TRBV15 and TRBJ2-1; 7 bases match TRBD1. With V trimmed by 0 bases and J by 8 bases, 4 bases remained unmatched. The CDR3 is 14 amino acids. Looked up from germline, CDR1 is LNHNV and CDR2 is YYDKDF (reference sequence). The CDR3 sequence is CATSRENRGDEQFF. The CDR3 DNA reads TGTGCCACCAGCAGAGAAAACAGGGGCGATGAGCAGTTCTTC.

J is TRBJ2-1 and V is TRBV5-1; D unresolved. The germline gives CDR1 SGHRS, CDR2 YFSETQ. V lost 2 bases, J lost 6 bases, and 6 bases lay in between. CDR3 size: 12 residues. CDR3 amino acids: CASSLTGNEQFF. The CDR3 region has the DNA TGCGCCAGCAGCTTAACCGGCAATGAGCAGTTCTTC. Filled out from reference TRBV5-1 and TRBJ2-1, the complete variable domain reads KAGVTQTPRYLIKTRGQQVTLSCSPISGHRSVSWYQQTPGQGLQFLFEYFSETQRNKGNFPGRFSGRQFSNSRSEMNVSTLELGDSALYLCASSLTGNEQFFGPGTRLTVL.

CDR3 sequence (DNA): TGCGCCAGCAGCTTGGGACAGGGAAGCGGCTACACCTTC. This sequence encodes CASSLGQGSGYTF. The rearrangement links TRBV5-1 to TRBJ1-2, with 7 bases lining up with TRBD1. After removal of 0 bases from V and 8 bases from J, the junction contained 4 bases not matched to a gene. Looked up from germline, CDR1 is SGHRS and CDR2 is YFSETQ. The CDR3 loop spans 13 amino acids.

The J gene is TRBJ1-3, the V gene TRBV5-1; D possibly corresponds to TRBD1 (5 bases). Germline assignment: CDR1 SGHRS and CDR2 YFSETQ. The CDR3 length is 15 residues. Trimming stripped 0 bases from V and 4 bases from J, with 11 bases between. This CDR3 is CASSLAGDSGNTIYF. The CDR3 nucleotides are TGCGCCAGCAGCTTGGCGGGAGACAGCGGAAACACCATATATTTT.

Remarks on this clone: At the DNA level, this CDR3 is encoded by other sequences in the same sample as well. This chain uses TRBV30 with TRBJ2-7; the D gene is possibly TRBD2 (5 bases). The CDR3 loop spans 11 amino acids. The ends were cut back, 0 bases at V and 7 bases at J, with 7 bases in the middle. The V gene's germline CDR1 is GTSNPN and CDR2 SVGIG (reference sequence). CDR3 in amino acids: CAWSVRREQYF. The CDR3 DNA reads TGTGCCTGGAGTGTCAGGAGGGAGCAGTACTTC. Full variable domain (outside the CDR3, taken from reference TRBV30 and TRBJ2-7): SQTIHQWPATLVQPVGSPLSLECTVEGTSNPNLYWYRQAAGRGLQLLFYSVGIGQISSEVPQNLSASRPQDRQFILSSKKLLLSDSGFYLCAWSVRREQYFGPGTRLTVT.

This chain links TRBV11-1 with TRBJ2-5; 7 positions match TRBD2. The CDR3 has 16 amino acids. Trimming at V came to 5 bases and at J to 0 bases, leaving 9 bases not matched to a gene. CDR1 SGHAT and CDR2 FQDESV come from the germline V gene (reference sequence). CDR3 sequence: CASSRRAGAYQETQYF. In nucleotides, the CDR3 is TGTGCCAGCAGCCGCAGGGCGGGAGCTTACCAAGAGACCCAGTACTTC.

The DNA for the CDR3 is TGTGCCAGCATATCGACAGGGGGTAATGAAAAACTGTTTTTT. Protein product: CASISTGGNEKLFF. The chain employs TRBV6-6 and TRBJ1-4; 9 bases are a match to TRBD1. The CDR3 sequence is 14 residues long. CDR1 and CDR2 (germline): MNHNY, SVGAGI (reference sequence). Unmatched junction bases numbered 4, after V lost 7 bases and J lost 4 bases.

The genes are TRBV7-3 and TRBJ2-7; 7 bases match TRBD1. Germline V CDR1 and CDR2: SGHTA, FQGTGA. J gave up 4 bases and V 5 bases, and 11 bases lay outside the gene matches. This CDR3 contains 15 residues. CDR3 loop: CASSDRDRAGYEQYF. CDR3 nucleotides: TGTGCCAGCAGCGACCGAGACAGGGCTGGATACGAGCAGTACTTC.

The chain carries TRBV7-6 and TRBJ2-2; D not certain. This CDR3 is built from 17 residues. Trimming took off 1 base at V and 1 base at J, with 13 bases between the two ends. Germline V gene sequence: CDR1 SGHVS, CDR2 FNYEAQ. The chain's CDR3 is CASSLDTRQKNTGELFF. DNA of the CDR3: TGTGCCAGCAGCTTAGACACGCGGCAGAAGAACACCGGGGAGCTGTTTTTT.

This rearrangement joins TRBV30 to TRBJ2-7, with TRBD1 as a possible D gene (6 bases). This CDR3 has 14 amino acids. The V gene's germline CDR1 is GTSNPN and CDR2 SVGIG (reference sequence). The ends were cut back, 4 bases at V and 2 bases at J, with 15 bases in the middle. The CDR3 sequence is CAWNPPDRAYEQYF. As DNA, the CDR3 is TGTGCCTGGAACCCTCCGGACAGAGCCTACGAGCAGTACTTC. Together with reference TRBV30 and TRBJ2-7, the CDR3 gives the full variable domain: SQTIHQWPATLVQPVGSPLSLECTVEGTSNPNLYWYRQAAGRGLQLLFYSVGIGQISSEVPQNLSASRPQDRQFILSSKKLLLSDSGFYLCAWNPPDRAYEQYFGPGTRLTVT.

V is TRBV7-9 and J is TRBJ1-5; D is ambiguous. Germline V gene sequence: CDR1 SEHNR, CDR2 FQNEAQ (reference sequence). This CDR3 has 14 residues. Trimming pared 0 bases from V and 5 bases from J, leaving 8 bases between. Here the CDR3 DNA reads TGTGCCAGCAGCTTAGCAACAGTAGATCAGCCCCAGCATTTT. The encoded protein is CASSLATVDQPQHF.

J is TRBJ2-7 and V is TRBV10-2, with TRBD2 identical over 8 bases. CDR1 and CDR2 from the germline V gene are WSHSY and SAAADI. This CDR3 is built from 12 residues. V lost 6 bases to trimming and J lost 4 bases; unmatched junction nucleotides: 2. As DNA, the CDR3 is TGCGCCAGCAGCGGGGGGGGATACGAGCAGTACTTC. Translating it yields CASSGGGYEQYF.

This chain links TRBV4-3 with TRBJ1-2; D unresolved. Germline CDR1 reads LGHNA; CDR2 reads YSLEER. This CDR3 comprises 18 residues. V lost 0 bases, J lost 0 bases, and 17 bases lay in between. CDR3 bases: TGCGCCAGCAGCCAAGAGGCGGCGATTTTCAGTGCTAACTATGGCTACACCTTC. This translates into CASSQEAAIFSANYGYTF.

This clone showed up just a few times. The chain has TRBV28 and TRBJ1-5, with D unclear. CDR3 length: 14 residues. Germline-derived CDR1 and CDR2 are MDHEN and SYDVKM. V was cut by 6 bases and J by 1 base, with 10 bases left in between. The CDR3 DNA reads TGTGCCAGCAGGGGCAGCGGCAGCAATCAGCCCCAGCATTTT. Protein product: CASRGSGSNQPQHF.

The chain recombines TRBV7-2 with TRBJ2-7; D not resolved. Trimming pared 1 base from V and 7 bases from J, leaving 17 bases between. Germline assignment: CDR1 SGHTA and CDR2 FQGNSA. The CDR3 has 15 residues. CDR3 sequence: CASSLDGTSILEQYF. In DNA, the CDR3 is TGTGCCAGCAGCTTAGACGGTACCTCTATCCTGGAGCAGTACTTC.

V and J are TRBV29-1 and TRBJ2-7, with 8 bases lining up with TRBD1. In germline, CDR1 is SQVTM, CDR2 ANQGSEA. The CDR3 length is 11 residues. V trimming: 4 bases; J trimming: 5 bases; junction bases outside the gene matches: 1. CDR3 sequence reads: CSVGQGNEQYF. Written as DNA, the CDR3 is TGCAGCGTTGGACAGGGGAACGAGCAGTACTTC.

V is TRBV27 and J is TRBJ2-7; D gene ambiguous. Per germline, CDR1 MNHEY and CDR2 SMNVEV (reference sequence). V dropped 5 bases and J dropped 2 bases, with 16 bases sitting between them. The CDR3 consists of 15 residues. The CDR3 DNA reads TGTGCCAGCAGTCCCCAGGCGAGCCATACCTACGAGCAGTACTTC. Translated: CASSPQASHTYEQYF.

The chain uses TRBV19 and TRBJ2-7; 14 nucleotides line up with TRBD2. The V gene end was trimmed by 6 bases and the J gene end by 6 bases; junction bases not matched to a gene: 7. This CDR3 contains 15 residues. The germline V gene encodes CDR1 LNHDA and CDR2 SQIVND (reference sequence). Written as DNA, the CDR3 is TGTGCCAGTAGATCGGGGACTAGCGGGAGTGCCGAGCAGTACTTC. Translation gives CASRSGTSGSAEQYF.

The rearrangement uses TRBV11-1 and TRBJ2-7; no clear D gene. Germline V gene data show CDR1 as SGHAT and CDR2 as FQDESV (reference sequence). Trimming removed 7 bases from V and 3 bases from J, with 16 bases in between. There are 14 residues in the CDR3. The CDR3 reads CASTPFGLGYEQYF. The CDR3 nucleotides read TGTGCCAGCACCCCATTCGGTCTTGGCTACGAGCAGTACTTC.